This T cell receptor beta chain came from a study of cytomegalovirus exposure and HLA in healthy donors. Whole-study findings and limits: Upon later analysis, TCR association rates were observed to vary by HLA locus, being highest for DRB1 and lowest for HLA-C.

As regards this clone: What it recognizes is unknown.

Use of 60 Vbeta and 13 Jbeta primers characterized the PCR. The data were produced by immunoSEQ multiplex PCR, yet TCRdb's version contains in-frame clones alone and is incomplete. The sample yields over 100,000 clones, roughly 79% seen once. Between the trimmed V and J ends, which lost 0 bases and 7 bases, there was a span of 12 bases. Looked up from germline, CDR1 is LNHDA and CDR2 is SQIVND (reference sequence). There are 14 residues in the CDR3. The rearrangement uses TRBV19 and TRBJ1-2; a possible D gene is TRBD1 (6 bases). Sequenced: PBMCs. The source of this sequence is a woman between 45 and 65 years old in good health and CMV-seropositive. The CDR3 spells CASSIDGARGGYTF. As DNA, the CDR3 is TGTGCCAGTAGTATAGATGGCGCCAGGGGTGGCTACACCTTC.